This is a list of T cell receptor beta chains from one sample in a study of cytomegalovirus exposure and HLA in healthy donors. Method: immunoSEQ multiplex PCR; TCRdb's copy keeps in-frame clones and lacks some. Of about 69,000 clones listed, roughly four fifths are singletons. The sequenced sample was PBMCs. These receptors all stem from a woman in her sixties in good health and CMV-seropositive. Both conserved end residues are part of each CDR3.

v_call cdr3_aa
TRBV5-1 CASSSDRGDQPQHF
TRBV5-1 CASSTGQGANEKLFF
TRBV19 CASEGRQGVGGNTEAFF
TRBV2 CASRPGTSVTGELFF
TRBV5-1 CASSSGQASTGELFF
TRBV5-1 CASSLVPDSLRYGYTF
TRBV15 CATSRRLTGYGYTF
TRBV7-6 CASSQSRHEQFF
TRBV11-2 CASRFPGLGTGELFF
TRBV5-1 CASSTSGGSYEQYF
TRBV5-1 CASSQDRLETQYF
TRBV5-1 CASSFDGSGYTF
TRBV29-1 CSVEDRGYEQYF
TRBV18 CASSQDRYEQYF
TRBV27 CASSSFGSGRGLGEQYF
TRBV7-9 CASSPWTGPNTEAFF
TRBV30 CALGGRRDGYTF
TRBV6-6 CASSVPGTATNEKLFF